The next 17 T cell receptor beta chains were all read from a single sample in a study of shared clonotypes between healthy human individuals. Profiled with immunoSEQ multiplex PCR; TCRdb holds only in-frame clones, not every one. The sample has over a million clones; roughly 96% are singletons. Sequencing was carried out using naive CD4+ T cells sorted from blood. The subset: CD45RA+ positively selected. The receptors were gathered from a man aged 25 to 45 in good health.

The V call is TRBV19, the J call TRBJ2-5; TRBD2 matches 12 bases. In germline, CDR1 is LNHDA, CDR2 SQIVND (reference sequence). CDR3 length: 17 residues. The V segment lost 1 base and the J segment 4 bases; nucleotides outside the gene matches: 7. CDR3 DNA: TGTGCCAGTAGTATAGGGACTAGCGGGATCGCTGGAGAGACCCAGTACTTC. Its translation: CASSIGTSGIAGETQYF.

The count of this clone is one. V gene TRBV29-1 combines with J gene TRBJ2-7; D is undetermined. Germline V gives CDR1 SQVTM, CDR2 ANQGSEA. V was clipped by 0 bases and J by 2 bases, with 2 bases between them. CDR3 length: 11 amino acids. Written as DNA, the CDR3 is TGCAGCGTTGAAGATCCCTACGAGCAGTACTTC. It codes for CSVEDPYEQYF.

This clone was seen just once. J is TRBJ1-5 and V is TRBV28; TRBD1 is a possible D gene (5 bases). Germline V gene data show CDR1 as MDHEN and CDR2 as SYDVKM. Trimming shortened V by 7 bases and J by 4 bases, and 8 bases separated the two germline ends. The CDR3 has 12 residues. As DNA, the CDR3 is TGTGCCAGCACCAGGGCGAATCAGCCCCAGCATTTT. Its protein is CASTRANQPQHF.

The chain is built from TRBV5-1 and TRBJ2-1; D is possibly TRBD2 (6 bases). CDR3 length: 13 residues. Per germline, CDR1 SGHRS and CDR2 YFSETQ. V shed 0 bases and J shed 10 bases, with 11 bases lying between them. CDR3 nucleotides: TGCGCCAGCAGCTTGGGAATGGAGGGGGAGCAGTTCTTC. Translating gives CASSLGMEGEQFF.

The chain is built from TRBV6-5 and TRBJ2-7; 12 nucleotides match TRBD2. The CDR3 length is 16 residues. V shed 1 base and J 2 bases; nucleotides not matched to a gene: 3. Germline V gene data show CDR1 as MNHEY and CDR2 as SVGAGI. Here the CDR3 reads CASSYWTSGAPYEQYF. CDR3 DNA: TGTGCCAGCAGTTACTGGACTAGCGGGGCCCCCTACGAGCAGTACTTC.

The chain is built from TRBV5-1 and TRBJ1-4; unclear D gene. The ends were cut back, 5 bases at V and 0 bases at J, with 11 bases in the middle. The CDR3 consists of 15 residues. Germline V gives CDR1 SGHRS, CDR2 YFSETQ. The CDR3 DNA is TGCGCCAGCAGTCGTGTTAGTGCAACTAATGAAAAACTGTTTTTT. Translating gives CASSRVSATNEKLFF.

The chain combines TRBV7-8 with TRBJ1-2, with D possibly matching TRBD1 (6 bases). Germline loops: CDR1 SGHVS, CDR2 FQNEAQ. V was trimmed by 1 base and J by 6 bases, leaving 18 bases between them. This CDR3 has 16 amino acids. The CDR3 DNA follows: TGTGCCAGCAGCTTAGGTGGCAGGGGTTCATTTGATGGCTACACCTTC. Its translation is CASSLGGRGSFDGYTF.

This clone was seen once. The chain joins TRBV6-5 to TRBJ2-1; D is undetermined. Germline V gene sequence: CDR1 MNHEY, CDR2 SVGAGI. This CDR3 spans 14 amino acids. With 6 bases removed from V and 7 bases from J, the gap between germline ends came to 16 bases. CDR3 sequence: CASRLRAVENEQFF. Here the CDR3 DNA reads TGTGCCAGCAGATTACGTGCAGTAGAAAATGAGCAGTTCTTC.

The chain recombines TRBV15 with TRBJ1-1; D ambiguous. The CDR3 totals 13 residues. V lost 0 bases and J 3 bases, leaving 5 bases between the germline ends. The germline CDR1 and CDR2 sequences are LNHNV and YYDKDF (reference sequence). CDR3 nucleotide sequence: TGTGCCACCAGCAGAGAGGCAGACACTGAAGCTTTCTTT. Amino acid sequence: CATSREADTEAFF.

CDR3 nucleotide sequence: TGCGCCAGCAGCCTTACAGGGGGCCAGTATGAAAAACTGTTTTTT. It codes for CASSLTGGQYEKLFF. The chain combines TRBV4-1 with TRBJ1-4; TRBD1 aligns across 9 bases. CDR3 length: 15 residues. CDR1 and CDR2 (germline): MGHRA, YSYEKL. Trimming cost V 4 bases and J 6 bases; bases outside gene matches: 6.

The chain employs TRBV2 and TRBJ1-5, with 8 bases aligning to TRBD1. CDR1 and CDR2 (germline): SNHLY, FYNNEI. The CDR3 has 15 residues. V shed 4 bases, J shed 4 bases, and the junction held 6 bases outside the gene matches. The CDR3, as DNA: TGTGCCAGCAGTGCCCAGGACAGGGTGAATCAGCCCCAGCATTTT. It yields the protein CASSAQDRVNQPQHF.

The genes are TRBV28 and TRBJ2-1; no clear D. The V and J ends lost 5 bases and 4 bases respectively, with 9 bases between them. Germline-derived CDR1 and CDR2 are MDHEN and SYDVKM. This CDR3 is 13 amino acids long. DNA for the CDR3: TGTGCCAGCAGTCCCGACTTATACAATGAGCAGTTCTTC. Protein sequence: CASSPDLYNEQFF.

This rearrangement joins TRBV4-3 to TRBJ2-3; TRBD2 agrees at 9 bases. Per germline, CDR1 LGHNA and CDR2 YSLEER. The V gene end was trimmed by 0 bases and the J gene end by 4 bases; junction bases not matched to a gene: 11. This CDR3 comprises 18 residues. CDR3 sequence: CASSQDPSRAGGPDTQYF. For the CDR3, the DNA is TGCGCCAGCAGCCAAGATCCCTCACGAGCGGGAGGTCCAGATACGCAGTATTTT.

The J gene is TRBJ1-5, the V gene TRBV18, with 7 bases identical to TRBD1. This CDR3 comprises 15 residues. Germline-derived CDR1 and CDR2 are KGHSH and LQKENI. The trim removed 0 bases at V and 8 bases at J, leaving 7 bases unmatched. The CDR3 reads CASSPPGGLAEPQHF. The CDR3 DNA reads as TGTGCCAGCTCACCACCAGGGGGCCTCGCGGAGCCCCAGCATTTT.

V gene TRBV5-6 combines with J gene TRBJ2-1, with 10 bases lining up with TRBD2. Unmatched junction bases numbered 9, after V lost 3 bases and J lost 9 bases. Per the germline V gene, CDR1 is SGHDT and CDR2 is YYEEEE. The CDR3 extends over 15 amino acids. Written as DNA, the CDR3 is TGTGCCAGCAGCTCCGGGCTAGCGGGAGTATCTGAGCAGTTCTTC. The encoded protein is CASSSGLAGVSEQFF. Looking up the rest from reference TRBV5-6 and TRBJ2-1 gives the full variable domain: DAGVTQSPTHLIKTRGQQVTLRCSPKSGHDTVSWYQQALGQGPQFIFQYYEEEERQRGNFPDRFSGHQFPNYSSELNVNALLLGDSALYLCASSSGLAGVSEQFFGPGTRLTVL.

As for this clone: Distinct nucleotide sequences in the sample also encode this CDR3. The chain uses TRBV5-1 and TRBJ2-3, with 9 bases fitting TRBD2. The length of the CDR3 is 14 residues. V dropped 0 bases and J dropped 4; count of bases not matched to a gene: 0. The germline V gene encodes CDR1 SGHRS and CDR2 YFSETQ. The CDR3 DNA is TGCGCCAGCAGCTTGGGACTAGCGGCAGATACGCAGTATTTT. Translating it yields CASSLGLAADTQYF.

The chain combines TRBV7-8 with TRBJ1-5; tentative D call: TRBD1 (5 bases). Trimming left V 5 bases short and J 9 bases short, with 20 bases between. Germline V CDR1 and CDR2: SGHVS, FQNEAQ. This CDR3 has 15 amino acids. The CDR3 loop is CASSQTPTGGLPQHF. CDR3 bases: TGTGCCAGCAGCCAAACTCCGACGGGGGGTTTGCCCCAGCATTTT. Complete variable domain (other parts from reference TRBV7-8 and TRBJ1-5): GAGVSQSPRYKVAKRGQDVALRCDPISGHVSLFWYQQALGQGPEFLTYFQNEAQLDKSGLPSDRFFAERPEGSVSTLKIQRTQQEDSAVYLCASSQTPTGGLPQHFGDGTRLSIL.